Sequencing of this T cell receptor (beta chain) was carried out in a study of PD-1 blockade in classical Hodgkin lymphoma. In the study overall: Nivolumab dosing for patients was 3 mg/kg, administered intravenously every 2 weeks. Findings of the study overall: TCR diversity at baseline was reported to be reduced in newly diagnosed patients relative to healthy donors. Significant TCR diversity gains by C4D1 occurred in CD4+ but not CD8+ cells.

Here immunoSEQ multiplex PCR was the method, and the copy in TCRdb shows in-frame clones only, minus some. The data hold about 14,000 clones, with around four fifths observed a single time. As regards this clone: The antigen remains undetermined.

Every patient had relapsed following autologous stem cell transplantation, and cohorts differed in brentuximab vedotin exposure. This receptor was obtained from a human donor with classical Hodgkin lymphoma. This specimen consisted of peripheral blood mononuclear cells (PBMCs), obtained before the second cycle of nivolumab.

CDR3 DNA: TGTGCCAGCAGCTTAAGGACGGTGGGAGAGCAGTACTTC. Protein product: CASSLRTVGEQYF. V gene TRBV7-2 combines with J gene TRBJ2-7, with D hard to call. The ends were cut back, 2 bases at V and 7 bases at J, with 12 bases in the middle. This CDR3 comprises 13 residues. Germline V gives CDR1 SGHTA, CDR2 FQGNSA.